This TCR beta chain was sequenced for a study of vaccination and CD4 T cells after COVID-19. The wider study: No peptide, an HIV-1 Nef pool, or a CEFX pool was what each control culture received. Whole-study results and caveats: For SARS-CoV-2-reactive clonotypes, the median went from about 20 to 38, a nonsignificant increase.

The treatment denotes: approximately 9-day PBMC culture with coronavirus spike peptide pools or control peptides (ViraFEST assay). Gathering of the CD4+ T cells, from the unexposed donor, took place before the COVID-19 pandemic (2011-2018). Antigen-specific T cells were expanded with peptide pools by ViraFEST, and TCRs were then sequenced. As regards this clonotype: The antigen is undetermined.

Cultured CD4+ T cell DNA was sequenced using the Oncomine TCR Beta short-read assay. It was from cultured CD4+ T cells that genomic DNA was extracted. Using its own MiXCR run on the PCR reads, TCRdb lists one record per CDR3 protein. In the table there are thousands of distinct CDR3 sequences, more than 50% of which are singletons. Trimming shortened V by 5 bases and J by 5 bases, and 10 bases separated the two germline ends. The CDR3 sequence is 13 residues long. Germline CDR1 is SGHTA and CDR2 is FQGNSA. The TCR originated in a human donor in good health. Sequencing input: CD4+ T cells from blood, cultured in vitro. The chain joins TRBV7-2 to TRBJ2-1, with D unclear. The CDR3 sequence is CASSTFLHNEQFF. CDR3 DNA: TGTGCCAGCAGCACCTTCTTGCACAATGAGCAGTTCTTC.